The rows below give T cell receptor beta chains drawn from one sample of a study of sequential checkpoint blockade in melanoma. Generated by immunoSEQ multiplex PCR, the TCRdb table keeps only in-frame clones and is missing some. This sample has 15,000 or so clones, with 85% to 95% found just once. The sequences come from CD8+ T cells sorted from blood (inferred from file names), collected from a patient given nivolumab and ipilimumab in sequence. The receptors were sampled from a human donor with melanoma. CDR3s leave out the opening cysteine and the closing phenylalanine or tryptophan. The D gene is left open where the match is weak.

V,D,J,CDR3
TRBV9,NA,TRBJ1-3,ASSVNAQGYVDTIY
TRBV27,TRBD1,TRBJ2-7,ASSLRGLAYEQY
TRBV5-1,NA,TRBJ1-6,ASSFSSVKSSYNSPLH
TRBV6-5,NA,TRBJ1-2,ASSYSRDYYGYT
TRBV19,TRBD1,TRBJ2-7,ASRLTGEYEQY
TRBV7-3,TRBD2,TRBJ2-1,ASSLAGGYNEQF
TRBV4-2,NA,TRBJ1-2,ASSQDRAGDGYT
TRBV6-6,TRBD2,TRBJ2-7,ASSGSGRAFYEQY
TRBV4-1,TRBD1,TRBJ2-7,ASSQDPGTGTYEQY
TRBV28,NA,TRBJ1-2,ASRPHLQGNWGYT
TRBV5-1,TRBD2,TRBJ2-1,ASSFGLGTSDNEQF
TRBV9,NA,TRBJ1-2,ASSAPAGERANYGYT
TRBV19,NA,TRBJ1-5,ASSRRQSNQPQH
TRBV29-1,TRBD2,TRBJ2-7,SVEETSAGQSYEQY
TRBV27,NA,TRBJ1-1,ASSWASHTEAF
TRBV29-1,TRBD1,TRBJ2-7,RVEGGTSYEQY
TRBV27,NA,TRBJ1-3,ASSLKGAGNTIY
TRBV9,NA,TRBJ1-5,ASSVGVHQPQH
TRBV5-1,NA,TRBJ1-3,ASSSHWGAGNTIY
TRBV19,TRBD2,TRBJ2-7,ASSPRLGIAGGRYEQY
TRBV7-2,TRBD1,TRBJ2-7,ASSLGTGYEQY
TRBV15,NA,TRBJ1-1,ATSRQSGRTEAF